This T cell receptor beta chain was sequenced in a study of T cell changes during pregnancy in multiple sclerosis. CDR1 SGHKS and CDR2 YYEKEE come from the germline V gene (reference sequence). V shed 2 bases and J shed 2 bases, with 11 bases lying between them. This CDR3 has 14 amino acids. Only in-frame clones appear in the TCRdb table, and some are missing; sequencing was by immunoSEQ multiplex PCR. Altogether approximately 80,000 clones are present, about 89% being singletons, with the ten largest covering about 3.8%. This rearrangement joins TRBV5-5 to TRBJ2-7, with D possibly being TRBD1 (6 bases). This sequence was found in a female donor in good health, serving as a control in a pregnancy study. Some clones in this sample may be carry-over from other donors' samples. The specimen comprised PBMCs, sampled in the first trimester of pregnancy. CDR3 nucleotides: TGTGCCAGCAGCTTTCCAGGGGTCGCCTACGAGCAGTACTTC. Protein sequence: CASSFPGVAYEQYF.